The 26 T cell receptor beta chains below were found in one sample sequenced in a study of blood T cell repertoires in COVID-19. Here immunoSEQ multiplex PCR was the method, and the copy in TCRdb shows in-frame clones only, minus some. The repertoire holds approximately 180,000 clones, with 81% as singletons. Sequenced input: peripheral blood. Receptors originate from a woman of 80 years or more with COVID-19, enrolled during active disease.

The chain employs TRBV4-2 and TRBJ2-1; 13 bases are shared with TRBD2. V shed 0 bases and J 6 bases; nucleotides not matched to a gene: 2. The CDR3 is 16 amino acids. Germline lookup yields CDR1 LGHNA and CDR2 YNFKEQ. The CDR3: CASSQEGTSGINEQFF. The CDR3 region has the DNA TGTGCCAGCAGCCAAGAGGGGACTAGCGGGATCAATGAGCAGTTCTTC.

CDR3 DNA sequence: TGTGCCAGCTCACCACGGGCAGGGGGCGGTGAGACCCAGTACTTC. This translates into CASSPRAGGGETQYF. V gene TRBV18 combines with J gene TRBJ2-5, with TRBD1 matching 8 bases. The CDR3 contains 15 residues. Losses at the gene ends were 1 base for V and 5 bases for J; bases not matched to a gene: 6. Per germline, CDR1 KGHSH and CDR2 LQKENI.

The chain has TRBV15 and TRBJ1-1; 7 bases are a match to TRBD1. This CDR3 is 15 amino acids long. Germline CDR1 LNHNV, CDR2 YYDKDF (reference sequence). Trimming removed 5 bases from V and 4 bases from J; junction bases left unmatched: 10. The CDR3 reads CATSARQGVATEAFF. The CDR3 DNA follows: TGTGCCACCAGCGCTCGACAGGGCGTAGCCACTGAAGCTTTCTTT. Complete variable domain (other parts from reference TRBV15 and TRBJ1-1): DAMVIQNPRYQVTQFGKPVTLSCSQTLNHNVMYWYQQKSSQAPKLLFHYYDKDFNNEADTPDNFQSRRPNTSFCFLDIRSPGLGDTAMYLCATSARQGVATEAFFGQGTRLTVV.

This clone is a singleton in its sample. The chain links TRBV5-1 to TRBJ2-1, with TRBD1 identical over 12 bases. CDR1 is SGHRS, CDR2 YFSETQ, per germline. V dropped 5 bases and J dropped 2; count of bases not matched to a gene: 5. The CDR3 length is 16 residues. For the CDR3, the DNA is TGCGCCAGCAGTCCCGGGACAGGGGGCCCCTACAATGAGCAGTTCTTC. Its translation is CASSPGTGGPYNEQFF.

The gene calls are TRBV30 and TRBJ2-7; D perhaps matches TRBD1 (7 bases). The CDR3 is made up of 13 amino acids. Trimming took 8 bases from V and 2 from J, leaving 16 bases between them. CDR1 is GTSNPN, CDR2 SVGIG, per germline (reference sequence). The CDR3 here is CAGQEGATYEQYF. Written as DNA, the CDR3 is TGTGCCGGACAGGAGGGGGCTACCTACGAGCAGTACTTC.

This clone was observed once. The chain couples TRBV6-5 to TRBJ1-2; 8 bases match TRBD1. With V trimmed by 6 bases and J by 7 bases, 7 bases remained unmatched. CDR3 length: 13 residues. Germline assignment: CDR1 MNHEY and CDR2 SVGAGI. For the CDR3, the DNA is TGTGCCAGCAGGGACAGGGTATGGTCTGGCTACACCTTC. Translation gives CASRDRVWSGYTF.

The V call is TRBV2, the J call TRBJ2-7, with 8 bases that match TRBD2. Germline CDR1 and CDR2: SNHLY and FYNNEI. The CDR3 length is 15 residues. The ends lost 7 bases at V and 4 bases at J; junction bases unmatched: 12. The CDR3 region is CASTREGLGTYEQYF. The CDR3 DNA reads TGTGCCAGCACCCGGGAGGGTTTGGGAACATACGAGCAGTACTTC.

The V gene is TRBV2, the J gene TRBJ1-5, with D tentatively TRBD1 (5 bases). Trimming cost V 2 bases and J 5 bases, with 16 bases left between them. The length of the CDR3 is 16 residues. CDR1 SNHLY and CDR2 FYNNEI come from the germline V gene. In DNA, the CDR3 is TGTGCCAGCAGTGAACGGAGTGGGGAAGGGGATCAGCCCCAGCATTTT. Its protein product is CASSERSGEGDQPQHF.

The chain carries TRBV11-3 and TRBJ1-1; weak D call: TRBD1 (5 bases). The germline V and J ends were trimmed by 3 bases and 0 bases, with 8 bases remaining between them. This CDR3 has 14 amino acids. The germline gives CDR1 SGHNT, CDR2 YENEEA. CDR3 nucleotides: TGTGCCAGCAGCTTTTCAGGGTTGAACACTGAAGCTTTCTTT. Protein sequence: CASSFSGLNTEAFF. The variable domain in full, completed from reference TRBV11-3 and TRBJ1-1, reads EAGVVQSPRYKIIEKKQPVAFWCNPISGHNTLYWYLQNLGQGPELLIRYENEEAVDDSQLPKDRFSAERLKGVDSTLKIQPAELGDSAVYLCASSFSGLNTEAFFGQGTRLTVV.

The rearrangement uses TRBV6-5 and TRBJ1-5; D is unclear. The CDR3 is 15 residues long. The germline CDR1 and CDR2 sequences are MNHEY and SVGAGI. V was trimmed by 6 bases and J by 5 bases, leaving 17 bases between them. The CDR3, as DNA: TGTGCCAGCAGCCCGAGGACGGGAGGCGATCAGCCCCAGCATTTT. It codes for CASSPRTGGDQPQHF.

The V and J genes are TRBV4-3 and TRBJ1-1; the D gene is possibly TRBD1 (6 bases). CDR1 is LGHNA, CDR2 YSLEER, per germline. This CDR3 is 16 amino acids long. V was pared by 0 bases and J by 7 bases, with 18 bases between. CDR3 protein: CASSQDWEGEGDEAFF. The CDR3 nucleotides are TGCGCCAGCAGCCAAGATTGGGAGGGGGAAGGGGATGAAGCTTTCTTT.

The chain couples TRBV18 to TRBJ2-1, with TRBD2 identical over 8 bases. The CDR3 length is 15 residues. CDR1 and CDR2 (germline): KGHSH, LQKENI. Trimming cost V 5 bases and J 9 bases; bases outside gene matches: 12. CDR3: CASSTEPGLVSEQFF. CDR3 nucleotides: TGTGCCAGCTCAACAGAACCGGGACTAGTTAGTGAGCAGTTCTTC.

The CDR3 protein is CASSPTGGGYGYTF. CDR3 DNA sequence: TGTGCCAGCTCACCAACTGGGGGAGGCTATGGCTACACCTTC. V and J are TRBV18 and TRBJ1-2, with D perhaps matching TRBD1 (5 bases). V was cut by 2 bases and J by 4 bases, with 11 bases left in between. The CDR3 is 14 amino acids. CDR1 is KGHSH and CDR2 is LQKENI in the germline V gene.

The gene calls are TRBV20-1 and TRBJ2-7; perhaps TRBD1 as D (5 bases). This CDR3 spans 10 amino acids. Deletions cut 8 bases from V and 0 bases from J, with 5 bases between. Germline-derived CDR1 and CDR2 are DFQATT and SNEGSKA (reference sequence). The DNA of the CDR3 is TGCAGTCAGGGCTCCTACGAGCAGTACTTC. Amino acids: CSQGSYEQYF.

The chain recombines TRBV6-5 with TRBJ2-5, with 8 bases lining up with TRBD2. The CDR3 has 15 amino acids. J gave up 1 base and V 0 bases, and 1 base lay outside the gene matches. Germline V gene sequence: CDR1 MNHEY, CDR2 SVGAGI. The CDR3 region is CASSYSTSGQETQYF. In DNA form, the CDR3 reads TGTGCCAGCAGTTACTCCACTAGCGGCCAAGAGACCCAGTACTTC.

This clone was observed many times. This sequence joins TRBV24-1 and TRBJ2-2; D ambiguous. With 9 bases removed from V and 5 bases from J, the gap between germline ends came to 12 bases. The CDR3 spans 13 residues. Germline CDR1 KGHDR, CDR2 SFDVKD. The CDR3 protein is CATGREVTGELFF. The CDR3 region has the DNA TGTGCCACCGGGCGCGAAGTAACCGGGGAGCTGTTTTTT.

V and J are TRBV18 and TRBJ2-7; a possible D gene is TRBD1 (5 bases). Germline values: CDR1 KGHSH, CDR2 LQKENI. V was clipped by 1 base and J by 6 bases, with 16 bases between them. The CDR3 has 15 residues. CDR3 sequence reads: CASSPHGEGASEQYF. In nucleotides, the CDR3 is TGTGCCAGCTCACCACATGGGGAAGGGGCCTCCGAGCAGTACTTC.

The chain employs TRBV29-1 and TRBJ2-1, with D possibly being TRBD2 (5 bases). V was clipped by 0 bases and J by 2 bases, with 17 bases between them. Germline assignment: CDR1 SQVTM and CDR2 ANQGSEA. The CDR3 runs to 17 residues. CDR3 nucleotide sequence: TGCAGCGTTGAAGATCTTGGTACTAGTCGGCCCTACAATGAGCAGTTCTTC. Protein sequence: CSVEDLGTSRPYNEQFF.

The J gene is TRBJ1-5, the V gene TRBV6-2 or TRBV6-3; 8 bases match TRBD1. V was pared by 6 bases and J by 6 bases, with 4 bases of the junction left unmatched. This CDR3 region has 13 residues. Looked up from germline, CDR1 is MNHEY and CDR2 is SVGEGT. The CDR3, as DNA: TGTGCCAGCAGCAGGGGGCGCGTTCAGCCCCAGCATTTT. Protein: CASSRGRVQPQHF.

This chain links TRBV18 with TRBJ1-2; D remains ambiguous. Germline CDR1 KGHSH, CDR2 LQKENI. This CDR3 spans 13 amino acids. The V and J ends lost 3 bases and 2 bases respectively, with 7 bases between them. Written as DNA, the CDR3 is TGTGCCAGCTCACCGGGCGGGAACTATGGCTACACCTTC. This sequence encodes CASSPGGNYGYTF.

The V call is TRBV6-5, the J call TRBJ2-5, with D tentatively TRBD2 (6 bases). Germline values: CDR1 MNHEY, CDR2 SVGAGI. The CDR3 is 14 amino acids. V lost 6 bases and J lost 5, with 16 bases in between. The CDR3 DNA sequence: TGTGCCAGCAGACACTTAGCGGCCGGGGAGACCCAGTACTTC. Protein: CASRHLAAGETQYF.

This rearrangement joins TRBV30 to TRBJ1-5; D is ambiguous. Germline values: CDR1 GTSNPN, CDR2 SVGIG (reference sequence). With 0 bases removed from V and 4 bases from J, the gap between germline ends came to 7 bases. The CDR3 sequence is 13 residues long. CDR3 sequence: CAWSVAQNQPQHF. As DNA, the CDR3 is TGTGCCTGGAGTGTCGCCCAGAATCAGCCCCAGCATTTT.

V gene TRBV27 combines with J gene TRBJ2-7; 7 positions match TRBD2. The germline V gene encodes CDR1 MNHEY and CDR2 SMNVEV (reference sequence). The CDR3 consists of 14 residues. Trimming took 6 bases from V and 3 from J; bases not matched to a gene: 8. The CDR3 loop is CASSPGLSFYEQYF. The CDR3 DNA is TGTGCCAGCAGCCCGGGACTATCGTTCTACGAGCAGTACTTC.

This clone was seen more than once but under ten times. V is TRBV18 and J is TRBJ2-5; D is possibly TRBD2 (7 bases). Trimming took off 4 bases at V and 3 bases at J, with 18 bases between the two ends. Germline CDR1 reads KGHSH; CDR2 reads LQKENI. The CDR3 contains 16 residues. In DNA, the CDR3 is TGTGCCAGCTCACTAATCCTGAGAGGGGGGGAAGAGACCCAGTACTTC. Translating gives CASSLILRGGEETQYF. Full variable domain (rest looked up from reference TRBV18 and TRBJ2-5): NAGVMQNPRHLVRRRGQEARLRCSPMKGHSHVYWYRQLPEEGLKFMVYLQKENIIDESGMPKERFSAEFPKEGPSILRIQQVVRGDSAAYFCASSLILRGGEETQYFGPGTRLLVL.

V is TRBV28 and J is TRBJ2-3, with 9 nucleotides matching TRBD2. Per germline, CDR1 MDHEN and CDR2 SYDVKM. This CDR3 is built from 14 residues. V lost 4 bases to trimming and J lost 4 bases; unmatched junction nucleotides: 3. This chain's CDR3 is CASSWTSVADTQYF. The CDR3 DNA reads TGTGCCAGCAGTTGGACTAGCGTTGCAGATACGCAGTATTTT.

The chain uses TRBV2 and TRBJ2-1; unclear D gene. The V and J ends lost 7 bases and 1 base respectively, with 11 bases between them. The CDR3 has 14 amino acids. Germline V gene lookup returns CDR1 SNHLY and CDR2 FYNNEI. CDR3 in DNA: TGTGCCAGCAATTTTCGCAGGTCCTACAATGAGCAGTTCTTC. It encodes CASNFRRSYNEQFF.